The next 11 T cell receptor beta chains were all read from a single sample in a study of metastatic and nonmetastatic thyroid tumors. All patients were treatment-naive before thyroid surgery. TCRdb reprocessed the PCR reads via MiXCR. The sample records several thousand clones, 28% being singletons. Sample: adjacent normal tissue. These receptors were obtained from a female donor with papillary thyroid cancer or a benign thyroid nodule (not recorded which). Some clones in this sample may be carry-over from other donors' samples.

This clone is labeled as medium-sized. One end of the junction is discordant with germline, which a read error may explain. This rearrangement joins TRBV3-1 to TRBJ2-2; D is perhaps TRBD1 or TRBD2 (5 bases each). Germline V gives CDR1 LGHDT, CDR2 YNNKEL (reference sequence). The CDR3 has 15 residues. The CDR3 bases are TGTGCCAGCAGCAAAGATGGGGGTAGGGCCGGGGAGCTGTTTTTT. Amino acid sequence: CASSKDGGRAGELFF.

This rearrangement joins TRBV27 to TRBJ2-2; a weak D match, TRBD1 (5 bases). CDR3 length equals 12 residues. The V end lost 4 bases, the J end lost 6 bases, and 6 bases lay between the germline ends. CDR1 MNHEY and CDR2 SMNVEV come from the germline V gene (reference sequence). As DNA, the CDR3 is TGTGCCAGCAGTTGGGGCTCCGGGGAGCTGTTTTTT. Its protein is CASSWGSGELFF.

This clone showed up many times. Other DNA sequences in the same sample also yield this CDR3. V is TRBV3-1 and J is TRBJ2-7; 13 bases are shared with TRBD2. Per germline, CDR1 LGHDT and CDR2 YNNKEL (reference sequence). V lost 1 base to trimming and J lost 12 bases; unmatched junction nucleotides: 6. The length of the CDR3 is 14 residues. The CDR3 DNA follows: TGTGCCAGCAGCCAAGGTGGGACTAGCGGGGATCGGTACTTC. Translating gives CASSQGGTSGDRYF.

The chain employs TRBV6-1 and TRBJ2-7; 7 bases align to TRBD1. The junction had 12 bases not matched to a gene; V was cut back by 7 bases and J by 0 bases. The CDR3 covers 16 residues. The germline V gene has CDR1 MNHNS and CDR2 SASEGT. CDR3 sequence reads: CASKAGGHPLSYEQYF. CDR3 in DNA: TGTGCCAGCAAAGCAGGGGGACACCCCCTCTCCTACGAGCAGTACTTC.

CDR3 nucleotides: TGTGCCAGCAGCTTAAGCAGGGGTTTTGAGACCCAGTACTTC. Translating it yields CASSLSRGFETQYF. The chain carries TRBV7-9 and TRBJ2-5; maybe TRBD1 (6 bases). CDR3 length: 14 amino acids. Looked up from germline, CDR1 is SEHNR and CDR2 is FQNEAQ (reference sequence). Trimming cost V 2 bases and J 5 bases, with 12 bases left between them. The full variable domain, completed using reference TRBV7-9 and TRBJ2-5, is DTGVSQNPRHKITKRGQNVTFRCDPISEHNRLYWYRQTLGQGPEFLTYFQNEAQLEKSRLLSDRFSAERPKGSFSTLEIQRTEQGDSAMYLCASSLSRGFETQYFGPGTRLLVL.

For this clone: A much larger clone sits a single nucleotide away, making a read error possible. The V gene is TRBV6-2 or TRBV6-3, the J gene TRBJ1-1, with a weak D call TRBD1 (5 bases). V gave up 6 bases and J gave up 3 bases, with 11 bases separating them. CDR3 size: 13 residues. Germline lookup yields CDR1 MNHEY and CDR2 SVGEGT. CDR3: CASRSDSHTEAFF. CDR3 DNA: TGTGCCAGCAGAAGCGACAGCCACACTGAAGCTTTCTTT.

This clone was picked up many times. This rearrangement joins TRBV6-6 to TRBJ1-6; D possibly corresponds to TRBD1 (6 bases). V dropped 0 bases and J dropped 10 bases, with 13 bases sitting between them. The germline V gene encodes CDR1 MNHNY and CDR2 SVGAGI (reference sequence). This CDR3 has 15 amino acids. CDR3 in DNA: TGTGCCAGCAGTTACTCTCGGACAGTAGAATCACCCCTCCACTTT. Amino acids: CASSYSRTVESPLHF.

The V and J genes are TRBV4-2 and TRBJ2-6; D ambiguous. Trimming pared 0 bases from V and 3 bases from J, leaving 6 bases between. This CDR3 has 15 amino acids. CDR1 and CDR2 (germline): LGHNA, YNFKEQ. This CDR3 reads CASSQERNGANVLTF. CDR3 in DNA: TGTGCCAGCAGCCAAGAGAGGAATGGGGCCAACGTCCTGACTTTC.

The CDR3 loop is CASSFQAAWSSGNTIYF. The CDR3 DNA sequence: TGTGCCAGCAGCTTCCAGGCGGCCTGGAGCTCTGGAAACACCATATATTTT. The chain uses TRBV11-2 and TRBJ1-3; no definite D call. The CDR3 totals 17 residues. Germline assignment: CDR1 SGHAT and CDR2 FQNNGV. Trimming took 3 bases from V and 0 from J, leaving 15 bases between them.

The sample holds a few counts of this clone. For the CDR3, the DNA is TGCGCCAGCAGCTTGGGGTTAGGCAGCTCCTACGAGCAGTACTTC. It yields the protein CASSLGLGSSYEQYF. The rearrangement uses TRBV5-1 and TRBJ2-7; D is ambiguous. Germline CDR1 SGHRS, CDR2 YFSETQ. This CDR3 spans 15 amino acids. The ends were cut back, 0 bases at V and 0 bases at J, with 10 bases in the middle.

By sample fraction, this clone is medium-sized. J is TRBJ2-1 and V is TRBV27; D gene uncertain. V lost 1 base, J lost 7 bases, and 14 bases lay in between. The CDR3 runs to 15 residues. Germline CDR1 MNHEY, CDR2 SMNVEV (reference sequence). CDR3: CASSLWAATTNEQFF. The DNA of the CDR3 is TGTGCCAGCAGTTTATGGGCAGCAACTACAAATGAGCAGTTCTTC.